The entry that follows covers one TCR beta chain sequence. This clone was picked up one time. Its cognate antigen has yet to be identified. The input lacks base qualities; no much larger clone sits a single base away. The data derive from a study of blood T cell repertoires in COVID-19 (dated by TCRdb to 2018 to 2020). A note on the overall study: Samples from collaborators originated in the United States, Italy and Spain and spanned both the acute and convalescent phases of COVID-19. The prospective study material was composed of cDNA or gDNA derived from T cells, B-cell-depleted T cells, or PBMCs. Subjects who had been exposed to COVID-19, were actively infected with it, or had recovered from it provided the deeply sampled blood TCRbeta repertoires that made up the dataset. The repertoires were released in a freely available public database intended as a resource for research on the immune response to SARS-CoV-2. The samples were drawn from two sources: the first 160 participants of the ongoing ImmuneRACE study, and 1,200 or so subjects contributed by 6 global collaborators. Sample metadata almost always included a de-identified subject ID, COVID-19 status, age in years and sex. Where available, HLA class I and class II types were taken from metadata supplied by the sample provider and were not determined by assay-based typing. Beyond this particular receptor, the publication reports: Clinical and demographic metadata were provided uncurated, with the amount varying by source and participant.

Reading the germline V gene (reference sequence) gives CDR1 LNHDA and CDR2 SQIVND. The junction shows trimming of 3 bases on V and 7 bases on J, and the gene matches do not reach 12 bases of it. The CDR3 starts with the cysteine, ends with the phenylalanine, and has 17 residues. CDR3 DNA is the only sequence kept; it has 51 bases, read in frame from the first base. The immunoSEQ Assay, a bias-controlled multiplex PCR, was used to amplify TCRbeta CDR3 regions from genomic DNA. In the paper's pipeline: Nucleated cell counts per sample were estimated from amplification of reference gene primers within the assay. Sequence reads were collapsed and filtered to measure the absolute abundance of every unique TCRbeta CDR3 rearrangement. For each sample, productive Simpson clonality was calculated as the square root of Simpson's diversity index across productive rearrangements. TCRdb obtained this table from immuneACCESS and retained in-frame rearrangements with V and J assigned. These tables miss some clones; where compared with another copy, unresolved V genes account for less than half of the shortfall, and the remainder is unexplained. V and J calls and clone size are those listed in that table; D and trimming were worked out from the DNA. The sample has 70,000 to 90,000 clones on record, 60% to 85% of them singletons. The top ten constitute roughly 15% of the sample.

The collaborating institutions used their own protocols to collect whole blood in K2EDTA tubes. Collaborator samples were shipped for TCRbeta analysis as frozen whole blood, isolated PBMCs, or DNA extracted from either sample type. The sequencing sample was made of peripheral blood. The sequence was collected from a human donor in a cohort sampled during active COVID-19. The chain employs TRBV19 and TRBJ2-2, with 9 junctional bases fitting TRBD1. The CDR3 reads as follows: CASSIPPGQGFDGELFF. The DNA is TGTGCCAGTAGTATCCCCCCAGGACAGGGGTTTGACGGGGAGCTGTTTTTT.